The present T cell receptor beta chain was sequenced within a study of OX40 agonist ivuxolimab in advanced cancers. At the level of the study: Three dose-escalation patients had partial responses: one with hepatocellular carcinoma and two with cutaneous melanoma. Study results and caveats: Clonal expansion was among the lowest in partial responders at 0.1-3.0 mg/kg, especially CD8+.

Only one count was recorded for this clone. Its specificity is unknown. TCRdb's table, derived via immunoSEQ multiplex PCR, lists solely in-frame clones and lacks some. The sample holds 30,000 to 40,000 clones, roughly 80% seen once. This CDR3 comprises 19 residues. Germline-derived CDR1 and CDR2 are SGDLS and YYNGEE. With V trimmed by 0 bases and J by 4 bases, 15 bases remained unmatched. Here the sequenced sample was CD4+ or CD8+ T cells sorted from blood, taken in a trial of the OX40 agonist ivuxolimab. The receptor was derived from an adult with an advanced solid tumor such as melanoma, head and neck, liver or kidney cancer. V is TRBV9 and J is TRBJ2-1, with 8 bases lining up with TRBD2. The CDR3 sequence is CASSVAGGPEFRPYNEQFF. The CDR3 bases are TGTGCCAGCAGCGTAGCGGGAGGGCCAGAGTTCCGCCCTTACAATGAGCAGTTCTTC. Variable domain in full (rest from reference TRBV9 and TRBJ2-1): DSGVTQTPKHLITATGQRVTLRCSPRSGDLSVYWYQQSLDQGLQFLIQYYNGEERAKGNILERFSAQQFPDLHSELNLSSLELGDSALYFCASSVAGGPEFRPYNEQFFGPGTRLTVL.